This T cell receptor beta chain was observed in a study of blood T cell repertoires in COVID-19. Study in general: Sites across the United States, Italy and Spain contributed samples from acute and convalescent COVID-19. PBMCs, B-cell-depleted T cells, or T cells provided the cDNA or gDNA that made up the material.

The CDR3 totals 15 residues. Trimming took off 2 bases at V and 0 bases at J, with 10 bases between the two ends. CDR1 and CDR2 from the germline V gene are SNHLY and FYNNEI. This clone appeared once. Original processing notes: Amplified reference gene primers provided the basis for estimating nucleated cell counts. Method: immunoSEQ multiplex PCR; TCRdb's copy keeps in-frame clones and lacks some. V and J calls and clone size are as listed in that table; D and trimming were resolved from the DNA. The sample yields about 260,000 clones, around 87% seen once. Input material: peripheral blood. The chain links TRBV2 to TRBJ1-2, with D uncertain. The sequence was collected from a woman between 50 and 59 years old with acute or convalescent COVID-19. CDR3 residues: CASSETRAANYGYTF. The CDR3 nucleotides read TGTGCCAGCAGTGAAACGAGGGCGGCTAACTATGGCTACACCTTC.